These T cell receptor beta chains were read from a single sample in a study of shared clonotypes between healthy human individuals. Profiled with immunoSEQ multiplex PCR; TCRdb holds only in-frame clones, not every one. The sample contains 2 million to 2.5 million clones, more than 90% of which appear only once. Sample: naive CD4+ T cells sorted from blood. The source of these receptors is a man between 18 and 35 years old in good health. Each CDR3 is given with its conserved first and last residue. The D gene is left open where the match is weak.

d_gene: .
v_gene: TRBV2
j_gene: TRBJ1-5
CDR3aa: CASRPEAGQSDFYSNQPQHF
CDR3nt: TGTGCCAGCAGACCTGAGGCTGGACAGTCCGATTTTTATAGCAATCAGCCCCAGCATTTT

d_gene: TRBD1
v_gene: TRBV6-1
j_gene: TRBJ2-7
CDR3aa: CASISDRAPYEQYF
CDR3nt: TGTGCCAGCATCTCGGACAGGGCCCCCTACGAGCAGTACTTC

d_gene: TRBD1
v_gene: TRBV30
j_gene: TRBJ1-4
CDR3aa: CAWSKGQGGEKLFF
CDR3nt: TGTGCCTGGAGTAAGGGGCAGGGGGGTGAAAAACTGTTTTTT

d_gene: .
v_gene: TRBV30
j_gene: TRBJ1-5
CDR3aa: CAWSVNSDQPQHF
CDR3nt: TGTGCCTGGAGTGTGAACAGTGATCAGCCCCAGCATTTT

d_gene: .
v_gene: TRBV2
j_gene: TRBJ2-4
CDR3aa: CASSVGTVAKNIQYF
CDR3nt: TGTGCCAGCAGTGTTGGAACAGTAGCCAAAAACATTCAGTACTTC

d_gene: .
v_gene: TRBV7-9
j_gene: TRBJ2-3
CDR3aa: CASSSFTDTQYF
CDR3nt: TGTGCCAGCAGCTCCTTTACAGATACGCAGTATTTT

d_gene: .
v_gene: TRBV4-3
j_gene: TRBJ1-5
CDR3aa: CASSQEINQPQHF
CDR3nt: TGCGCCAGCAGTCAAGAGATTAACCAGCCCCAGCATTTT

d_gene: .
v_gene: TRBV5-1
j_gene: TRBJ2-7
CDR3aa: CASSPGPSYEQYF
CDR3nt: TGCGCCAGCAGCCCGGGACCGTCGTACGAGCAGTACTTC

d_gene: TRBD1
v_gene: TRBV6-5
j_gene: TRBJ2-7
CDR3aa: CASRAGGGEQYF
CDR3nt: TGTGCCAGCAGGGCAGGGGGCGGCGAGCAGTACTTC

d_gene: .
v_gene: TRBV6-1
j_gene: TRBJ2-5
CDR3aa: CASKIRETQYF
CDR3nt: TGTGCCAGCAAAATCCGAGAGACCCAGTACTTC

d_gene: .
v_gene: TRBV7-2
j_gene: TRBJ1-4
CDR3aa: CASSLGGALDEKLFF
CDR3nt: TGTGCCAGCAGCTTAGGGGGGGCGCTTGATGAAAAACTGTTTTTT

d_gene: .
v_gene: TRBV6-5
j_gene: TRBJ2-7
CDR3aa: CASSYSASSYEQYF
CDR3nt: TGTGCCAGCAGTTACTCGGCTAGCAGTTACGAGCAGTACTTC